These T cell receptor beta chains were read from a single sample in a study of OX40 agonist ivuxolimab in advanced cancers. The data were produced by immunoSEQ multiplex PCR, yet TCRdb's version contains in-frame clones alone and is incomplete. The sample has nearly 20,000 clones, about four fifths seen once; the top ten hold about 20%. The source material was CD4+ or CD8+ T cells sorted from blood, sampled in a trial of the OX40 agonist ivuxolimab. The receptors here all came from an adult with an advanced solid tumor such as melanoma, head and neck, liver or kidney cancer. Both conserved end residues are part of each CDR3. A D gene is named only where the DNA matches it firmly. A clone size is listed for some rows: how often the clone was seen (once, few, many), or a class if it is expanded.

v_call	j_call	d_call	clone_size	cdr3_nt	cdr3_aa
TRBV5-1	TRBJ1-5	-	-	TGCGCCAGCAGCTTGGATTTGGGCTCCCTGTCCCAGCATTTT	CASSLDLGSLSQHF
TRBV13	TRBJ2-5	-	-	TGTGCCAGCACCGGGACTCAAGAGACCCAGTACTTC	CASTGTQETQYF
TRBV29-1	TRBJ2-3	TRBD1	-	TGCAGCGTTCGACAGGGGGCGGGCGCAGATACGCAGTATTTT	CSVRQGAGADTQYF
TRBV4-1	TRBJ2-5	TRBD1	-	TGCGCCAGCAGCCAATACCCCTCCGGGACAGGGCTTCCTGAGACCCAGTACTTC	CASSQYPSGTGLPETQYF
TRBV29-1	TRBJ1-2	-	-	TGCAGCGTGGAAAACAGGGTATATGGCTACACCTTC	CSVENRVYGYTF
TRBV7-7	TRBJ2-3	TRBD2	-	TGTGCCAGCAGCTTAACTAGCGGGCACACAGATACGCAGTATTTT	CASSLTSGHTDTQYF
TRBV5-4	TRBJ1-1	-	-	TGTGCCAGCAGCCTCCCCTTCAGGGCTCTAAGGAACACTGAAGCTTTCTTT	CASSLPFRALRNTEAFF
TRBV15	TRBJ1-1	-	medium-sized	TGTGCCACCAAGCTGGTAGGTGCAAACACTGAAGCTTTCTTT	CATKLVGANTEAFF
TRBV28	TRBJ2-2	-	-	TGTGCCAGCAGTTTTCAGCGGTGGACCCCAAACGCCGGGGAGCTGTTTTTT	CASSFQRWTPNAGELFF
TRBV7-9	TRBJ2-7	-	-	TGTGCCAGCAGCCCAGTCGGGGGCATCTACGAGCAGTACTTC	CASSPVGGIYEQYF
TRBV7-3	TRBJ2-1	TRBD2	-	TGTGCCAGCAGCCCTTTCACTAGCGGACCAAGGAATGAGCAGTTCTTC	CASSPFTSGPRNEQFF
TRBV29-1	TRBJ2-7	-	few	TGCAGCGTTGAAAGTCAGGTACCCTACGAGCAGTACTTC	CSVESQVPYEQYF
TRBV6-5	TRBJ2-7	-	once	TGTGCCAGCAGGGATATGGGGGGCCACGAGCAGTACTTC	CASRDMGGHEQYF
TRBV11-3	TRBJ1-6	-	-	TGTGCCAGCAGCTTATCACGACAGTGGGATAATTCACCCCTCCACTTT	CASSLSRQWDNSPLHF
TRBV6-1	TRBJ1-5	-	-	TGTGCCAGCGGACGAGGGCTAAATCAGCCCCAGCATTTT	CASGRGLNQPQHF
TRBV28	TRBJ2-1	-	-	TGTGCCAGCAGTTTGGCGGCAGTTTCCTACAATGAGCAGTTCTTC	CASSLAAVSYNEQFF
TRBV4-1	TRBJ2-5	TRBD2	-	TGCGCCAGCAGCCAAGTGGGGACTAGCCAAGAGACCCAGTACTTC	CASSQVGTSQETQYF
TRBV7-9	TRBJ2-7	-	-	TGTGCCAGCAGCCGGGCCGGGAACTCTATCGAGCAGTACTTC	CASSRAGNSIEQYF
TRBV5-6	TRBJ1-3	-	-	TGTGCCAGCAGCCTGGACATAGCTGGAAACACCATATATTTT	CASSLDIAGNTIYF
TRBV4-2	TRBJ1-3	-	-	TGTGCCAGCAGCCAAGAAACAGGGATTAGCTCTGGAAACACCATATATTTT	CASSQETGISSGNTIYF
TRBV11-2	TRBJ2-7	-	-	TGTGCCAGCAGCTTAAGTTGGGGTTTGTACTTC	CASSLSWGLYF
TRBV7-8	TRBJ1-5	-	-	TGTGCCAGCAGCTTAGCGATCACAAATAGCAATCAGCCCCAGCATTTT	CASSLAITNSNQPQHF
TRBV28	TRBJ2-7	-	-	TGTGCCAGCAGTTTAGAGGGCTACGAGCAGTACTTC	CASSLEGYEQYF
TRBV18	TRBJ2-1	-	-	TGTGCCAGCTCACCTTGGCAGGGTGCTGTTCATGAGCAGTTCTTC	CASSPWQGAVHEQFF
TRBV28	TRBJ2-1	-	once	TGTGCCAGTGCGGGCAACGTGTTCTTC	CASAGNVFF
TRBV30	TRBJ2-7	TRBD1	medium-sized	TGTGCCGGGAACCTACGGGACAGCTACGAGCAGTACTTC	CAGNLRDSYEQYF
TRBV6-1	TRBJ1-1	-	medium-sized	TGTGCCAGCAGTGAAGCGCCCGTGGGGAACACTGAAGCTTTCTTT	CASSEAPVGNTEAFF
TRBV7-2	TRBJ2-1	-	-	TGTGCCAGCAGCGGTAGTGTCCCGGCCTACAATGAGCAGTTCTTC	CASSGSVPAYNEQFF
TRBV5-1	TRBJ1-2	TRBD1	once	TGCGCCAGCAGCTTGCGAGGGACAGGAGCCGGAGTTGAGTTTTTTACCTTC	CASSLRGTGAGVEFFTF
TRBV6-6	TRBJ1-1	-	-	TGTGCCAGCACCGAGAAGGGGGGGGCTGAAGCTTTCTTT	CASTEKGGAEAFF
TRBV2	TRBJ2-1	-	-	TGTGCCAGCAGTCAGACGCATGAGCAGTTCTTC	CASSQTHEQFF
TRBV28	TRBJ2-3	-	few	TGTGCCAGCAGTTCGCCTCGGGACGTACTAGATGGTACGCAGTATTTT	CASSSPRDVLDGTQYF
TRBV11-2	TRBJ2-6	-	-	TGTGCCAGCAGCCATGGGAGCTCTGGGGCCAACGTCCTGACTTTC	CASSHGSSGANVLTF
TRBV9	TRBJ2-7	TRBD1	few	TGTGCCAGCAGCCGTACAGGGGTCTCCTACGAGCAGTACTTC	CASSRTGVSYEQYF
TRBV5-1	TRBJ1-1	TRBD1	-	TGCGCCAGCAGCTCCGACAGGGTAGGTAACACTGAAGCTTTCTTT	CASSSDRVGNTEAFF
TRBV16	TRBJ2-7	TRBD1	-	TGTGCCAGCAGCCCCTCGGACAGGTACGAGCAGTACTTC	CASSPSDRYEQYF
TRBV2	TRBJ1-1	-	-	TGTGCCAGCAGCGCCGGGGGCAGGAACACTGAAGCTTTCTTT	CASSAGGRNTEAFF
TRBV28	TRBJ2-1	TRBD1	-	TGTGCCAGCAGTTTCCTCTACTCAGACAGGGTTGATTACAATGAGCAGTTCTTC	CASSFLYSDRVDYNEQFF
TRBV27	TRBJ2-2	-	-	TGTGCCAGCACCATGTGGGTGAACACCGGGGAGCTGTTTTTT	CASTMWVNTGELFF
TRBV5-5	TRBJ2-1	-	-	TGTGCCAGCAGCTTGACAGGGATATGGCCAAATGAGCAGTTCTTC	CASSLTGIWPNEQFF
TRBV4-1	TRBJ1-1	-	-	TGCGCCAGCAGCACCCGGACGGAGAACACTGAAGCTTTCTTT	CASSTRTENTEAFF
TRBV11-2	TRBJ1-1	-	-	TGTGCCAGCAGCCCTAGCCAAGGGTACAGGGTCGGCACTGAAGCTTTCTTT	CASSPSQGYRVGTEAFF
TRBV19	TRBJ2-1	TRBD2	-	TGTGCCAGTAGTATTCTAGCGGGGGGCAACAATGAGCAGTTCTTC	CASSILAGGNNEQFF
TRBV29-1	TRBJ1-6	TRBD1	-	TGCAGCGTTGGGACAGGGTTGGAAGGGCCCCTCCACTTT	CSVGTGLEGPLHF
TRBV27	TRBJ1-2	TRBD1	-	TGTGCCAGCAGCCCAGGGGGTCTTCGTGGCTACACCTTC	CASSPGGLRGYTF
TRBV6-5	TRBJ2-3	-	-	TGTGCCAGCAGTTACCCTGGAGATACGCAGTATTTT	CASSYPGDTQYF
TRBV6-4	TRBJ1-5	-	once	TGTGCCAGCGAAGTATTACAGGGTTACGGCAATCAGCCCCAGCATTTT	CASEVLQGYGNQPQHF
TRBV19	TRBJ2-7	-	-	TGTGCCAGTAGTATGGGGCCTTCCTACGAGCAGTACTTC	CASSMGPSYEQYF
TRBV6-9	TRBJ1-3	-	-	TGTGCCAGCAGCCCCGGACCCTCGTCCCGAAACACCATATATTTT	CASSPGPSSRNTIYF
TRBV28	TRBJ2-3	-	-	TGTGCCAGCAGTTTGGGCAGTCTCACAGATACGCAGTATTTT	CASSLGSLTDTQYF
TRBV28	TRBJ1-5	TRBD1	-	TGTGCCAGCAGTTCGGGGACAGGGTATAGCAATCAGCCCCAGCATTTT	CASSSGTGYSNQPQHF
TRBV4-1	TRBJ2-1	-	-	TGCGCCAGCAGCCGAGACCCACTAGGTACCGATGAGCAGTTCTTC	CASSRDPLGTDEQFF
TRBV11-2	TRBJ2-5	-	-	TGTGCCAGCAGCTTCCGCTCCCTCCAAGAGACCCAGTACTTC	CASSFRSLQETQYF
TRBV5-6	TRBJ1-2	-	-	TGTGCCAGCAGCCCAGCTAACTATGGCTACACCTTC	CASSPANYGYTF
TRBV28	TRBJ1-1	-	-	TGTGCCAGCAGTTTGGCGGAGTCGAACACTGAAGCTTTCTTT	CASSLAESNTEAFF
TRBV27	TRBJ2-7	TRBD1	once	TGTGCCAGCAGTTTAGGCCCCAGGGGGTACGAGCAGTACTTC	CASSLGPRGYEQYF
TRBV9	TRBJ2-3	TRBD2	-	TGTGCCAGCAACCCGACTAGCGGGAGTACAGATACGCAGTATTTT	CASNPTSGSTDTQYF